This TCR beta chain stems from a study of cytomegalovirus exposure and HLA in healthy donors. Primers: 60 Vbeta forward and 13 Jbeta reverse. Assay used: immunoSEQ multiplex PCR; TCRdb lists only in-frame clones, some missing. This table holds around 150,000 clones. Concerning this clone: Its target is unknown.

The study's findings and limits: There were 164 TCR beta chains listed as cytomegalovirus-associated. In most subjects, TCR beta sequences reportedly gave accurate predictions of HLA-A and HLA-B alleles. A later analysis linked a missense DCLRE1C variant to TCR beta V- and J-gene trimming. Most of the CMV-associated TCR beta chains (in a later analysis) appeared to be HLA-restricted.

The CDR3 extends over 15 amino acids. V lost 4 bases, J lost 3 bases, and 4 bases stayed unmatched. The V gene's germline CDR1 is SEHNR and CDR2 FQNEAQ (reference sequence). This clonotype originated in a woman aged 60-75 years in good health and CMV-seronegative. Sequencing was carried out using PBMCs. The V gene is TRBV7-9, the J gene TRBJ2-7; 12 positions agree with TRBD1. Here the CDR3 reads CASSSGTGGLYEQYF. The CDR3 nucleotides are TGTGCCAGCAGCTCAGGGACAGGGGGCCTCTACGAGCAGTACTTC.